The 5 T cell receptor beta chains below were found in one sample sequenced in a study of blood T cells in healthy people across ages. Using a J-beta primer mix together with a sample-barcoded 5' primer, a second PCR was run for about 6 to 12 cycles. In TCRdb, the 5' RACE reads were re-called with MiXCR into one record per CDR3 protein. The sample lists roughly 680,000 distinct CDR3 sequences; 52% were seen once. Sequencing was carried out using blood. The origin of the receptors is a woman over 75 in good health.

For this clonotype: A much larger clone differs from this one at a single base, so this may be a read error. The chain is built from TRBV7-9 and TRBJ2-5; D perhaps matches TRBD2 (5 bases). The CDR3 extends over 14 amino acids. V dropped 1 base and J dropped 11 bases, with 17 bases sitting between them. Germline V gives CDR1 SEHNR, CDR2 FQNEAQ (reference sequence). The CDR3 sequence is CASSLEAGPNEQYF. The CDR3 coding sequence is TGTGCCAGCAGCTTAGAGGCGGGCCCCAATGAGCAGTACTTC.

This clonotype was counted at least ten times. The gene calls are TRBV11-2 and TRBJ2-5; D gene unclear. Germline CDR1 reads SGHAT; CDR2 reads FQNNGV. This CDR3 has 16 amino acids. Trimming shortened V by 0 bases and J by 1 base, and 12 bases separated the two germline ends. Here the CDR3 reads CASSLETWRPQETQYF. Here the CDR3 DNA reads TGTGCCAGCAGCTTAGAAACGTGGCGCCCCCAAGAGACCCAGTACTTC.

The chain uses TRBV20-1 and TRBJ2-3; D perhaps matches TRBD1 (5 bases). Germline CDR1 and CDR2: DFQATT and SNEGSKA (reference sequence). V dropped 2 bases and J dropped 0 bases, with 12 bases sitting between them. This CDR3 comprises 15 residues. The CDR3 loop is CSARRPQVSTDTQYF. DNA of the CDR3: TGCAGTGCTAGAAGGCCACAGGTTAGCACAGATACGCAGTATTTT.

A note on this clonotype: A much larger clonotype is one base distant, so this may be a read error. The chain links TRBV7-9 to TRBJ2-1; 11 bases line up with TRBD2. The CDR3 sequence is 17 residues long. Per germline, CDR1 SEHNR and CDR2 FQNEAQ (reference sequence). In DNA form, the CDR3 reads TGTGCCAGCAGCTCCCGACTAGCGGGGAGCTCCTACAAGGAGCAGTTCTTC. As protein: CASSSRLAGSSYKEQFF.

The chain combines TRBV12-3 or TRBV12-4 with TRBJ2-6; D may correspond to TRBD1 or TRBD2 (6 bases each). The CDR3 is made up of 19 amino acids. V lost 3 bases, J lost 0 bases, and 18 bases lay in between. CDR3 coding DNA: TGTGCCAGCAGTTTTCAAGCTCTAGGGGGGAACTCTGGGGCCAACGTCCTGACTTTC. This gives the protein CASSFQALGGNSGANVLTF.